Below are 32 T cell receptor beta chains sequenced from a single sample in a study of blood T cells in healthy people across ages. A second PCR, run for roughly 7 to 12 cycles, used a sample-barcoded 5' primer plus a J-beta primer mix. MiXCR, applied by TCRdb to the 5' RACE reads, yields one record per CDR3 protein. The sample includes about 500,000 distinct CDR3 sequences, 24% of them seen just once. These data were likewise used in another study, on T cells of mothers and their children.

What was sequenced was blood. Receptors were obtained from a boy aged 5-17 years in good health.

V usage is TRBV2 and J usage is TRBJ2-5; 9 bases are a match to TRBD1. Germline V lookup: CDR1 SNHLY, CDR2 FYNNEI. The CDR3 is 14 residues long. V lost 6 bases, J lost 5 bases, and 7 bases stayed unmatched. CDR3 DNA sequence: TGTGCCAGCAGGGCTACAGGGGGCGAGGAGACCCAGTACTTC. This codes for CASRATGGEETQYF.

The gene calls are TRBV29-1 and TRBJ1-2; D possibly corresponds to TRBD1 (5 bases). Between the trimmed V and J ends, which lost 6 bases and 3 bases, there was a span of 26 bases. Germline CDR1 is SQVTM and CDR2 is ANQGSEA. CDR3 length equals 17 residues. CDR3 in DNA: TGCAGCGTGGATGCATGGGGGAAGATCTCCGGGGACTATGGCTACACCTTC. This gives the protein CSVDAWGKISGDYGYTF.

CDR3 nucleotides: TGTGCCAGCAGCCACCAGGGACTTAAAAACATTCAGTACTTC. Translating it yields CASSHQGLKNIQYF. The rearrangement uses TRBV12-3 or TRBV12-4 and TRBJ2-4; D might be TRBD2 (6 bases). Trimming shortened V by 6 bases and J by 4 bases, and 13 bases separated the two germline ends. The CDR3 sequence is 14 residues long.

The chain employs TRBV2 and TRBJ2-5; D not resolved. The V and J ends lost 9 bases and 1 base respectively, with 18 bases between them. From germline, CDR1 is SNHLY and CDR2 FYNNEI. The CDR3 totals 15 residues. The CDR3 DNA follows: TGTGCCAGTCCCGGCGGCCCAGCCCTCCAAGAGACCCAGTACTTC. As protein: CASPGGPALQETQYF.

The V gene is TRBV6-5, the J gene TRBJ1-1; a possible D gene is TRBD1 (6 bases). The germline V gene encodes CDR1 MNHEY and CDR2 SVGAGI. CDR3 length: 15 residues. The ends were cut back, 0 bases at V and 5 bases at J, with 13 bases in the middle. This chain's CDR3 is CASSYSNRVWTEAFF. As DNA, the CDR3 is TGTGCCAGCAGTTACTCGAACAGGGTGTGGACTGAAGCTTTCTTT.

In its sample, this clonotype was seen many times. The chain employs TRBV7-8 and TRBJ2-1; 7 nucleotides align to TRBD2. This CDR3 has 16 amino acids. Germline CDR1 SGHVS, CDR2 FQNEAQ. V dropped 5 bases and J dropped 2; count of bases not matched to a gene: 9. The CDR3 is CASSAREDLTYNEQFF. Here the CDR3 DNA reads TGTGCCAGCAGCGCCCGGGAGGATCTAACCTACAATGAGCAGTTCTTC. The full variable domain, in which reference TRBV7-8 and TRBJ2-1 provide the parts outside the CDR3, is GAGVSQSPRYKVAKRGQDVALRCDPISGHVSLFWYQQALGQGPEFLTYFQNEAQLDKSGLPSDRFFAERPEGSVSTLKIQRTQQEDSAVYLCASSAREDLTYNEQFFGPGTRLTVL.

The sample holds a few counts of this clonotype. The chain carries TRBV3-1 and TRBJ2-2; D is uncertain. Germline V gene lookup returns CDR1 LGHDT and CDR2 YNNKEL (reference sequence). The CDR3 sequence is 15 residues long. Trimming cost V 4 bases and J 7 bases, with 16 bases left between them. The CDR3 DNA sequence: TGTGCCAGCAGCCGCCGATCCGGAGAAGGCGGGGAGCTGTTTTTT. It is translated as CASSRRSGEGGELFF.

The CDR3 coding sequence is TGTGCCAGCAGTTTGAGGGGGGGAGGGCGCGGCTACACCTTC. This translates into CASSLRGGGRGYTF. The chain is built from TRBV27 and TRBJ1-2, with D possibly TRBD1 on 6 matching bases. Germline lookup yields CDR1 MNHEY and CDR2 SMNVEV (reference sequence). Trimming took 3 bases from V and 8 from J, leaving 16 bases between them. This CDR3 has 14 residues.

The V and J genes are TRBV5-1 and TRBJ2-5; TRBD2 might be the D (5 bases). The DNA matches TRBJ2-1 better at its end, which makes the J call doubtful. The CDR3 is 13 amino acids. In germline, CDR1 is SGHRS, CDR2 YFSETQ. CDR3 nucleotide sequence: TGCGCCATCCCGGATCGGGGTTGGCTAGAGCAGTTCTTC. Protein sequence: CAIPDRGWLEQFF.

This clonotype turned up a few times. This chain joins TRBV6-2 or TRBV6-3 and TRBJ2-7; possibly TRBD1 for D (5 bases). V gave up 7 bases and J gave up 2 bases, with 9 bases separating them. The CDR3 totals 12 residues. CDR1 is MNHEY, CDR2 SVGEGT, per germline. The CDR3 bases are TGTGCCAGCACCCAGGGTACCTACGAGCAGTACTTC. It specifies CASTQGTYEQYF.

This clonotype was counted between two and nine times. The genes are TRBV5-1 and TRBJ2-7; D possibly corresponds to TRBD2 (6 bases). CDR1 and CDR2 (germline): SGHRS, YFSETQ. CDR3 length: 14 amino acids. Trimming stripped 2 bases from V and 5 bases from J, with 14 bases between. The CDR3, as DNA: TGCGCCAGCAGCTTCGCGGACTACCTTGACGAGCAGTACTTC. It translates to CASSFADYLDEQYF.

This clonotype was counted only a few times. This chain links TRBV5-1 with TRBJ2-2; 9 nucleotides align to TRBD1. The germline gives CDR1 SGHRS, CDR2 YFSETQ. The CDR3 contains 14 residues. V shed 4 bases and J 7 bases; nucleotides not matched to a gene: 5. CDR3: CASSAGQGGGELFF. In DNA, the CDR3 is TGCGCCAGCAGCGCGGGACAGGGCGGCGGGGAGCTGTTTTTT.

The chain combines TRBV7-9 with TRBJ2-5; no clear D. Judging by the DNA end, TRBJ2-7 fits better; the J call may be wrong. The germline gives CDR1 SEHNR, CDR2 FQNEAQ (reference sequence). CDR3 length equals 14 residues. This CDR3 reads CASSLGGRNYEQYF. In DNA, the CDR3 is TGTGCCAGCAGCCTTGGTGGGCGGAACTACGAGCAGTACTTC.

In DNA form, the CDR3 reads TGTGCCAGCAGTTACCAGCCGGGGCCAGGGAAGACGGATACGCAGTATTTT. It encodes CASSYQPGPGKTDTQYF. The V call is TRBV6-5, the J call TRBJ2-3; tentatively, D is TRBD1 or TRBD2 (5 bases each). V gave up 2 bases and J gave up 6 bases, with 21 bases separating them. Looked up from germline, CDR1 is MNHEY and CDR2 is SVGAGI. The CDR3 has 17 amino acids.

This clonotype was counted between two and nine times. This chain links TRBV7-2 with TRBJ2-3; unclear D gene. Trimming stripped 0 bases from V and 2 bases from J, with 24 bases between. The CDR3 spans 20 residues. Germline CDR1 reads SGHTA; CDR2 reads FQGNSA. The CDR3 loop reads CASSLAPSSTGLGSTDTQYF. CDR3 coding DNA: TGTGCCAGCAGCTTAGCGCCCAGTAGCACCGGGTTGGGTTCCACAGATACGCAGTATTTT.

Only a few counts were recorded for this clonotype. The V call is TRBV7-9, the J call TRBJ2-1; D remains unclear. CDR3 size: 14 residues. Per the germline V gene, CDR1 is SEHNR and CDR2 is FQNEAQ (reference sequence). The V and J ends lost 5 bases and 7 bases respectively, with 15 bases between them. CDR3: CASSTIERPNEQFF. In nucleotides, the CDR3 is TGTGCCAGCAGCACTATAGAGAGACCAAATGAGCAGTTCTTC.

This clonotype was seen more than once but under ten times. The J gene is TRBJ2-6, the V gene TRBV4-3; D gene unclear. The CDR3 runs 18 residues. Trimming removed 1 base from V and 1 base from J, with 14 bases in between. CDR1 and CDR2 from the germline V gene are LGHNA and YSLEER. CDR3 sequence: CASSQGASLASGANVLTF. The CDR3 nucleotides are TGCGCCAGCAGCCAAGGGGCCAGCCTTGCGTCTGGGGCCAACGTCCTGACTTTC.

J is TRBJ2-1 and V is TRBV6-1, with D uncertain. The V gene lost 2 bases and the J gene lost 10 bases, with 9 bases spanning the gap. Germline assignment: CDR1 MNHNS and CDR2 SASEGT. The CDR3 is made up of 12 amino acids. CDR3 loop: CASSERTLEQFF. The CDR3 DNA follows: TGTGCCAGCAGTGAAAGGACCCTAGAGCAGTTCTTC.

This clonotype occurred a few times. The rearrangement links TRBV7-9 to TRBJ1-2, with D tentatively TRBD1 (5 bases). Germline CDR1 reads SEHNR; CDR2 reads FQNEAQ (reference sequence). V was trimmed by 5 bases and J by 4 bases, leaving 14 bases between them. This CDR3 spans 14 amino acids. CDR3 loop: CASSQTRGSYGYTF. CDR3 bases: TGTGCCAGCAGCCAGACCCGGGGGAGCTATGGCTACACCTTC. The variable domain in full, with the rest retrieved from reference TRBV7-9 and TRBJ1-2, is DTGVSQNPRHKITKRGQNVTFRCDPISEHNRLYWYRQTLGQGPEFLTYFQNEAQLEKSRLLSDRFSAERPKGSFSTLEIQRTEQGDSAMYLCASSQTRGSYGYTFGSGTRLTVV.

The J gene is TRBJ1-1, the V gene TRBV11-1; D may be TRBD1 (5 bases). V lost 2 bases and J 7 bases, leaving 11 bases between the germline ends. The CDR3 has 13 amino acids. Germline CDR1 and CDR2: SGHAT and FQDESV (reference sequence). CDR3: CASSLTGAHEAFF. The CDR3, as DNA: TGTGCCAGCAGCTTAACCGGGGCCCATGAAGCTTTCTTT.

The chain has TRBV4-1 and TRBJ2-1; either TRBD1 or TRBD2 may fit D (5 bases each). Germline values: CDR1 MGHRA, CDR2 YSYEKL. The V end lost 2 bases, the J end lost 12 bases, and 8 bases lay between the germline ends. This CDR3 region has 11 residues. The CDR3 loop reads CASSQRGMQFF. CDR3 DNA: TGCGCCAGCAGCCAACGGGGCATGCAGTTCTTC.

The CDR3 spells CASRWVWPPNYGYTF. CDR3 sequence (DNA): TGTGCCAGCAGATGGGTTTGGCCCCCTAACTATGGCTACACCTTC. The V and J genes are TRBV28 and TRBJ1-2; D gene unclear. V lost 6 bases and J lost 0, with 14 bases in between. The CDR3 is made up of 15 amino acids. Germline values: CDR1 MDHEN, CDR2 SYDVKM.

The chain uses TRBV20-1 and TRBJ2-3; 8 nucleotides align to TRBD1. The V gene's germline CDR1 is DFQATT and CDR2 SNEGSKA (reference sequence). Losses at the gene ends were 7 bases for V and 2 bases for J; bases not matched to a gene: 5. The length of the CDR3 is 13 residues. The CDR3 loop is CSGHRGSTDTQYF. For the CDR3, the DNA is TGCAGTGGGCACAGGGGGTCCACAGATACGCAGTATTTT.

The chain employs TRBV28 and TRBJ2-7; 11 bases agree with TRBD1. V shed 5 bases and J 2 bases; nucleotides not matched to a gene: 14. CDR1 and CDR2 (germline): MDHEN, SYDVKM. The CDR3 is made up of 18 amino acids. CDR3 in amino acids: CASSPRTGGEGSPYEQYF. The CDR3 nucleotides are TGTGCCAGCAGTCCCCGGACAGGGGGCGAGGGAAGTCCCTACGAGCAGTACTTC.

In this sample, this clonotype turned up a few times. The chain uses TRBV7-2 and TRBJ1-1; D is possibly TRBD1 (5 bases). Germline CDR1 reads SGHTA; CDR2 reads FQGNSA. V was shortened by 4 bases and J by 9 bases, with 15 bases between the two germline ends. The CDR3 spans 13 residues. CDR3 nucleotides: TGTGCCAGCAGCTCCGAACAGGCGTTACAAGCTTTCTTT. It specifies CASSSEQALQAFF.

With respect to this clonotype: The germline gene is not matched at one end of the junction; a read error may be the cause. The J gene is TRBJ2-5, the V gene TRBV6-6, with unresolved D. TRBJ2-7 explains the end of the DNA better; the J call may be wrong. Germline CDR1 and CDR2: MNHNY and SVGAGI (reference sequence). The CDR3 is 15 amino acids. This CDR3 is CASNYAETPTYEQYF. The CDR3 coding sequence is TGTGCCAGCAATTACGCCGAGACGCCAACCTACGAGCAGTACTTC.

This clonotype was observed once. The genes are TRBV7-9 and TRBJ2-3; perhaps D is TRBD1 or TRBD2 (5 bases each). With 5 bases removed from V and 4 bases from J, the gap between germline ends came to 13 bases. CDR3 size: 14 residues. Germline V CDR1 and CDR2: SEHNR, FQNEAQ (reference sequence). The CDR3 region has the DNA TGTGCCAGCAGCCCCAACAGAGGGGCAGATACGCAGTATTTT. Protein sequence: CASSPNRGADTQYF.

V usage is TRBV6-1 and J usage is TRBJ2-3; no reliable D call. The ends were cut back, 6 bases at V and 6 bases at J, with 10 bases in the middle. Germline-derived CDR1 and CDR2 are MNHNS and SASEGT. This CDR3 has 12 residues. CDR3: CASRTYGDTQYF. CDR3 nucleotide sequence: TGTGCCAGCAGGACCTATGGGGATACGCAGTATTTT.

CDR3 loop: CASSLTGGDSPLHF. CDR3 DNA sequence: TGTGCCAGCAGTTTAACCGGGGGCGATTCACCCCTCCACTTT. The chain couples TRBV28 to TRBJ1-6; TRBD1 might be the D (6 bases). Germline V gene data show CDR1 as MDHEN and CDR2 as SYDVKM. Trimming took off 2 bases at V and 8 bases at J, with 10 bases between the two ends. The CDR3 has 14 residues. Using reference TRBV28 and TRBJ1-6 for the parts outside the CDR3, the full variable domain is DVKVTQSSRYLVKRTGEKVFLECVQDMDHENMFWYRQDPGLGLRLIYFSYDVKMKEKGDIPEGYSVSREKKERFSLILESASTNQTSMYLCASSLTGGDSPLHFGNGTRLTVT.

The chain carries TRBV11-2 and TRBJ2-7; D gene unclear. V lost 4 bases to trimming and J lost 2 bases, with 12 bases between them. The CDR3 is made up of 14 amino acids. Germline lookup yields CDR1 SGHAT and CDR2 FQNNGV. In nucleotides, the CDR3 is TGTGCCAGCAGCTCTTCCGGGCTTCCCTACGAGCAGTACTTC. This codes for CASSSSGLPYEQYF.

There are a few counts of this clonotype. J is TRBJ1-2 and V is TRBV20-1; the D gene is possibly TRBD1 (5 bases). CDR1 is DFQATT and CDR2 is SNEGSKA in the germline V gene (reference sequence). The CDR3 covers 14 residues. The germline V and J ends were trimmed by 3 bases and 0 bases, with 11 bases remaining between them. The chain's CDR3 is CSARADTANYGYTF. The CDR3 DNA reads TGCAGTGCTAGGGCGGACACCGCTAACTATGGCTACACCTTC.

The V call is TRBV12-3 or TRBV12-4, the J call TRBJ2-7, with D possibly being TRBD1 (6 bases). The length of the CDR3 is 14 residues. The V and J ends lost 1 base and 3 bases respectively, with 10 bases between them. Here the CDR3 reads CASSLGATGYEQYF. DNA for the CDR3: TGTGCCAGCAGTTTAGGGGCGACAGGCTACGAGCAGTACTTC.